This T cell receptor (beta chain) was documented in a study of CD8 T cell repertoires and HIV-1 epitope variants. Whole-study context: Separate wells received one of Twenty-five Gag or Nef variant peptides. Control wells had CMV/EBV/flu peptides, negative Ebola AY9, or no peptide. 1M T cells were kept uncultured as a baseline. Whole-study findings and limits: The assay identified only TCR beta chains of antigen-proliferating T cells.

This clone was found a few times. The target antigen is unknown. Libraries were prepared by immunoSEQ multiplex PCR; TCRdb keeps only in-frame clonotypes and omits some of them. The repertoire holds several thousand clones, about 64% seen once, with about 40% in the top ten. With 6 bases removed from V and 4 bases from J, the gap between germline ends came to 12 bases. CDR1 and CDR2 (germline): MDHEN, SYDVKM. This CDR3 is 13 amino acids long. The sequenced sample was cultured CD8+ T cells derived from PBMCs. The chain carries TRBV28 and TRBJ1-1; D may be TRBD1 (6 bases). This clonotype was obtained from a male donor with HIV. The DNA for the CDR3 is TGTGCCAGCAGGACAGGAGAGGTCACTGAAGCTTTCTTT. This codes for CASRTGEVTEAFF.